One and the same sample provided the 12 T cell receptor beta chains below, sequenced in a study of blood T cell repertoires in COVID-19. The assay was immunoSEQ multiplex PCR, and TCRdb's table has in-frame clones only and misses some. Seen here are some 260,000 clones, 88% observed once, and the top ten hold 0.99%. Sequencing was carried out using peripheral blood. Receptors were obtained from a woman aged 40 to 50 who had recovered from COVID-19.

V is TRBV30 and J is TRBJ1-6; D may be TRBD1 (6 bases). The germline V gene has CDR1 GTSNPN and CDR2 SVGIG (reference sequence). This CDR3 is 18 amino acids long. Between the trimmed V and J ends, which lost 3 bases and 6 bases, there was a span of 24 bases. The CDR3 loop is CAWRVGDILRVGNSPLHF. The CDR3 DNA is TGTGCCTGGAGAGTTGGGGACATCCTCCGGGTCGGTAATTCACCCCTCCACTTT.

The chain couples TRBV6-5 to TRBJ1-3; a possible D gene is TRBD1 (5 bases). With 6 bases removed from V and 0 bases from J, the gap between germline ends came to 12 bases. The V gene's germline CDR1 is MNHEY and CDR2 SVGAGI. CDR3 length: 15 amino acids. Here the CDR3 DNA reads TGTGCCAGCAGCGGGGGACCGAACTCTGGAAACACCATATATTTT. It encodes CASSGGPNSGNTIYF.

The chain joins TRBV28 to TRBJ2-7; tentatively, D is TRBD2 (5 bases). CDR1 and CDR2 from the germline V gene are MDHEN and SYDVKM. Deletions cut 6 bases from V and 5 bases from J, with 20 bases between. The CDR3 is made up of 15 amino acids. CDR3 sequence reads: CASSPSGRLNHEQYF. The CDR3 DNA is TGTGCCAGCAGCCCAAGCGGCAGACTCAACCACGAGCAGTACTTC.

V usage is TRBV18 and J usage is TRBJ1-5; D perhaps matches TRBD1 (6 bases). This CDR3 has 14 residues. Looked up from germline, CDR1 is KGHSH and CDR2 is LQKENI. Between the trimmed V and J ends, which lost 3 bases and 5 bases, there was a span of 11 bases. DNA for the CDR3: TGTGCCAGCTCACCCCAGAACAGGGATCAGCCCCAGCATTTT. This codes for CASSPQNRDQPQHF. Combining the CDR3 with reference TRBV18 and TRBJ1-5 gives the whole variable domain NAGVMQNPRHLVRRRGQEARLRCSPMKGHSHVYWYRQLPEEGLKFMVYLQKENIIDESGMPKERFSAEFPKEGPSILRIQQVVRGDSAAYFCASSPQNRDQPQHFGDGTRLSIL.

To note about this clone: A read error may produce the germline difference seen at one junction end. CDR3 DNA: TGTGCCAGCAGCCTAGGGGCAGGGGGCACTGAAGCTTTCTTT. It encodes CASSLGAGGTEAFF. The chain joins TRBV13 to TRBJ1-1; 7 nucleotides align to TRBD1. The length of the CDR3 is 14 residues. CDR1 PRHDT and CDR2 FYEKMQ come from the germline V gene (reference sequence).

Concerning this clone: At one end, the junction sequence differs from germline, possibly due to a read error. V is TRBV6-6 and J is TRBJ1-2; TRBD1 matches 8 bases. The germline V gene has CDR1 MNHNY and CDR2 SVGAGI (reference sequence). The CDR3 contains 12 residues. CDR3 sequence reads: CASSYSDRGSIF. The CDR3 DNA reads TGTGCCAGCAGTTACTCCGACAGGGGAAGCATCTTC.

The chain combines TRBV24-1 with TRBJ2-7, with 7 bases that match TRBD1. This CDR3 region has 17 residues. Germline V gives CDR1 KGHDR, CDR2 SFDVKD. Germline trimming cut 1 base from V and 0 bases from J; bases unmatched to any gene: 8. The CDR3 bases are TGTGCCACCAGTGATTTTGGGGACAGTGGGAACTCCTACGAGCAGTACTTC. Translated: CATSDFGDSGNSYEQYF.

The genes are TRBV12-5 and TRBJ1-1; tentative D call: TRBD1 (5 bases). Looked up from germline, CDR1 is LGHNT and CDR2 is FRNRAP. CDR3 length: 14 residues. V shed 4 bases and J shed 3 bases, with 12 bases lying between them. CDR3 nucleotide sequence: TGTGCTAGTGGTTGGGAGGGGTACTACACTGAAGCTTTCTTT. Protein sequence: CASGWEGYYTEAFF.

Notes on this clone: Germline and junction disagree at one end, which may indicate a read error. V gene TRBV30 combines with J gene TRBJ1-4; perhaps TRBD1 as D (6 bases). Germline-derived CDR1 and CDR2 are GTSNPN and SVGIG (reference sequence). This CDR3 has 13 amino acids. CDR3 in DNA: TGTGCCGGGAGGGGGGCCTCGGGTGAAAAACTGTTTTTT. Its protein product is CAGRGASGEKLFF.

This clone was seen just once. The chain employs TRBV6-5 and TRBJ2-7; D possibly corresponds to TRBD2 (6 bases). CDR3 size: 15 residues. Germline CDR1 and CDR2: MNHEY and SVGAGI. V lost 6 bases, J lost 4 bases, and 19 bases lay in between. As DNA, the CDR3 is TGTGCCAGCAGCGCTTACAGTGGGGGGAGGTACGAGCAGTACTTC. Encoded protein: CASSAYSGGRYEQYF.

On this clone: The same CDR3 arises from other DNA sequences in this sample as well. The rearrangement uses TRBV30 and TRBJ1-3; D is perhaps TRBD1 (5 bases). V lost 6 bases to trimming and J lost 0 bases, with 12 bases between them. This CDR3 spans 14 amino acids. Germline V gene lookup returns CDR1 GTSNPN and CDR2 SVGIG (reference sequence). CDR3 sequence: CACPRGGSGNTIYF. The DNA for the CDR3 is TGTGCCTGCCCCCGGGGGGGCTCTGGAAACACCATATATTTT.

This chain connects TRBV5-1 to TRBJ2-1, with 7 positions matching TRBD1. Unmatched junction bases numbered 11, after V lost 4 bases and J lost 7 bases. The germline V gene encodes CDR1 SGHRS and CDR2 YFSETQ. The length of the CDR3 is 15 residues. The DNA for the CDR3 is TGCGCCAGCAGCCTCGACAGGGCCCCTGGGAATGAGCAGTTCTTC. This codes for CASSLDRAPGNEQFF.